This T cell receptor (beta chain) was profiled in a study of tumor and adjacent non-tumor tissue in lung cancer. Study in general: Aged roughly 31 to 76 years, patients included roughly 10 men and 4 to 6 women with stage I to III disease.

No cell sorting was done before RNA was extracted from the tissue. More than 3 cm separated this lung sample from the edge of the tumor. Germline V CDR1 and CDR2: SGHAT, FQNNGV. The CDR3 spans 13 residues. With regard to this clonotype: One junction end does not reproduce the germline sequence, and a read error may be involved.

A modified ARM-PCR protocol with three rounds of nested PCR amplified TCRbeta. Using its own MiXCR run on the multiplex PCR reads, TCRdb lists one record per CDR3 protein. Of roughly 70,000 distinct CDR3 sequences in the sample, around 70% were seen once. Sequenced material: distant non-tumor lung tissue. The genes are TRBV11-2 and TRBJ2-7, with D perhaps matching TRBD2 (6 bases). The sequence came from a woman in her fifties or sixties with non-small cell lung cancer. In DNA, the CDR3 is TGTGGCAGCAGCTTAGCGGCTGGGTACGAGCGGTATTTC. Its protein is CGSSLAAGYERYF. The whole variable domain, filled in from reference TRBV11-2 and TRBJ2-7, reads EAGVAQSPRYKIIEKRQSVAFWCNPISGHATLYWYQQILGQGPKLLIQFQNNGVVDDSQLPKDRFSAERLKGVDSTLKIQPAKLEDSAVYLCGSSLAAGYERYFGPGTRLTVT.